The present entry profiles one TCR beta chain with its context. Original data processing: Reference gene primer amplification yielded estimated nucleated cell counts. This table comes from immunoSEQ multiplex PCR, and its TCRdb copy is limited to in-frame clones, with some not included. The V and J calls and clone size were taken over from that table, and D and trimming were inferred from the DNA. The table shows more than 300,000 clones, with around 89% occurring only once. The CDR3 has 16 amino acids. V lost 3 bases to trimming and J lost 0 bases; unmatched junction nucleotides: 9. CDR1 is DFQATT, CDR2 SNEGSKA, per germline (reference sequence). The Seattle site enrolled patients during active infection and followed them longitudinally. The entry originates in a study of blood T cell repertoires in COVID-19. Study at large: The United States, Italy and Spain were the sources of the acute and convalescent COVID-19 samples. In each case, the material was cDNA or gDNA derived from T cells, B-cell-depleted T cells, or PBMCs.

The rearrangement joins TRBV20-1 to TRBJ2-3; 7 nucleotides match TRBD2. Source material: peripheral blood. This clonotype was sampled from a woman in her 40s with COVID-19, enrolled during active disease. The chain's CDR3 is CSASRDYDSSTDTQYF. The CDR3 nucleotides read TGCAGTGCTAGTAGGGACTACGACTCTAGCACAGATACGCAGTATTTT.